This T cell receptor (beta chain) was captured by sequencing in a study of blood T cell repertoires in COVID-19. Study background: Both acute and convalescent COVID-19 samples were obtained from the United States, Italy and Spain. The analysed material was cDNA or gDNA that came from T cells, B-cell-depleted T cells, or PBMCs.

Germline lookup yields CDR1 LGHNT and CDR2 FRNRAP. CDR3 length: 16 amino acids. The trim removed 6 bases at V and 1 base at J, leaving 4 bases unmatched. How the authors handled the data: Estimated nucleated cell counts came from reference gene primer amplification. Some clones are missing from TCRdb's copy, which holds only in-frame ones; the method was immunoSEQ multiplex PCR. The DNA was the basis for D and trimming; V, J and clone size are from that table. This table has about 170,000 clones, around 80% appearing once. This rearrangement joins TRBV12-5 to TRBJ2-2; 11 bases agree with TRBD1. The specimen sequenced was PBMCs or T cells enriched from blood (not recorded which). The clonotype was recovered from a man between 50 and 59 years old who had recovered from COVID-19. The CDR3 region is CASGRGTGGNTGELFF. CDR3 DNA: TGTGCTAGTGGCCGGGGGACAGGGGGGAACACCGGGGAGCTGTTTTTT.